Below, one T cell receptor beta chain is given with its context. These data are taken from a study of blood T cell repertoires in COVID-19. Study-wide background: The United States, Italy and Spain provided the acute and convalescent COVID-19 samples. Sources were T cells, B-cell-depleted T cells, or PBMCs; the material itself was cDNA or gDNA.

All recovered Cohort 3 donors got two negative PCRs, got clearance, or saw symptom resolution. Per the original methods: Reference gene primer amplification in the assay estimated nucleated cell counts. Sequencing used immunoSEQ multiplex PCR; TCRdb keeps in-frame clones, though not all of them. Clonal size and the V and J genes are those of that table, whereas D and trimming came from the DNA. In the table there are a few hundred thousand clones, about 88% of which are singletons. V shed 2 bases and J 6 bases; nucleotides not matched to a gene: 4. Germline V CDR1 and CDR2: SGHAT, FQNNGV. This CDR3 comprises 16 residues.

The rearrangement uses TRBV11-2 and TRBJ2-2; TRBD2 matches 12 bases. The sequence was obtained from a woman between 45 and 60 years old who had recovered from COVID-19. The sequencing sample was made of PBMCs or T cells enriched from blood (not recorded which). The CDR3 reads CASSLKTSGSPGELFF. The CDR3, as DNA: TGTGCCAGCAGCTTAAAGACTAGCGGGAGCCCCGGGGAGCTGTTTTTT.